The rows below give T cell receptor beta chains drawn from one sample of a study of control samples from healthy donors and cancer patients. Profiled with immunoSEQ multiplex PCR; TCRdb holds only in-frame clones, not every one. The table lists 76,000 or so clones, about 89% of them singletons, with over 9% in the top ten. The sample was PBMCs. The receptors here all came from a woman aged 50 to 65 with colorectal cancer. The CDR3 runs from the conserved cysteine through the conserved F or W. Clone size is not always given. Where it is, it says once, few, many or a class for expanded clones.

cdr3_aa j_call clone_size v_call
CASSRGPGQNYGYTF TRBJ1-2 once TRBV5-4
CASSEMRVGAWNTEAFF TRBJ1-1 NA TRBV6-1
CASSHPQETQYF TRBJ2-5 NA TRBV27
CASSRAGAPEAFF TRBJ1-1 few TRBV4-2
CASSLVTGGNTEAFF TRBJ1-1 NA TRBV7-6
CASSLVDSHTDTQYF TRBJ2-3 NA TRBV5-1
CASSYSASDSPLHF TRBJ1-6 NA TRBV6-5
CASRSLYNSPLHF TRBJ1-6 NA TRBV28
CASSPRPAGGPQETQYF TRBJ2-5 NA TRBV19
CASSIKPTEAFF TRBJ1-1 NA TRBV19
CASSSRQSSGANVLTF TRBJ2-6 NA TRBV21-1
CASSMARRAHPRPQHF TRBJ1-5 once TRBV19
CASSSGDTQYF TRBJ2-3 NA TRBV5-4
CSASTGGWNTEAFF TRBJ1-1 NA TRBV20-1
CASSLYGGGPGNEQFF TRBJ2-1 NA TRBV27
CASSITGVTEAFF TRBJ1-1 NA TRBV19
CASSQGTGGALDTQYF TRBJ2-3 NA TRBV4-3
CASSLMGGDGYTF TRBJ1-2 NA TRBV5-4
CASSQDSRGNSPLHF TRBJ1-6 NA TRBV4-2
CASSPEGGYNEQFF TRBJ2-1 NA TRBV11-3
CASTRGSGGRAKNIQYF TRBJ2-4 NA TRBV7-2
CASSRTSGVNSNTGELFF TRBJ2-2 once TRBV19
CASSPWWGGTEAFF TRBJ1-1 NA TRBV3-1/TRBV3-2
CASSLGRGRITEAFF TRBJ1-1 once TRBV5-6
CASRVGAFIDYGYTF TRBJ1-2 NA TRBV5-1
CASSIYGTVDNEQFF TRBJ2-1 NA TRBV27
CASSSRGVAGYQETQYF TRBJ2-5 NA TRBV7-2
CASSLLAAGGSYEQFF TRBJ2-1 NA TRBV7-9
CASSPSGTGYNEQFF TRBJ2-1 few TRBV11-3
CASSPPGGHSYNEQFF TRBJ2-1 NA TRBV9
CASSSAGVDSTEAFF TRBJ1-1 NA TRBV28
CASSSANNNYGYTF TRBJ1-2 few TRBV6-1
CASSPFDRAEAFF TRBJ1-1 NA TRBV6-6
CASSFNVQVYTF TRBJ1-2 NA TRBV12-3/TRBV12-4
CASSLAGIEYGYTF TRBJ1-2 NA TRBV7-9
CASSPTGSTDTQYF TRBJ2-3 once TRBV5-1
CASTPERGAYNEQFF TRBJ2-1 NA TRBV25-1
CASSPSGHQTRTDTQYF TRBJ2-3 NA TRBV18
CASSRDSLLAKNIQYF TRBJ2-4 NA TRBV6-2/TRBV6-3
CASSQRQGSQPQHF TRBJ1-5 NA TRBV3-1/TRBV3-2
CASALRGLGVKGEQFF TRBJ2-1 NA TRBV10-2
CASSQARLAGGETQYF TRBJ2-5 NA TRBV4-1
CASSPTGIEAFF TRBJ1-1 few TRBV6-2/TRBV6-3
CASSPRRATEAFF TRBJ1-1 NA TRBV11-1
CASQGSAGEKLFF TRBJ1-4 NA TRBV10-3
CASSLGGGGGYGNTIYF TRBJ1-3 NA TRBV28